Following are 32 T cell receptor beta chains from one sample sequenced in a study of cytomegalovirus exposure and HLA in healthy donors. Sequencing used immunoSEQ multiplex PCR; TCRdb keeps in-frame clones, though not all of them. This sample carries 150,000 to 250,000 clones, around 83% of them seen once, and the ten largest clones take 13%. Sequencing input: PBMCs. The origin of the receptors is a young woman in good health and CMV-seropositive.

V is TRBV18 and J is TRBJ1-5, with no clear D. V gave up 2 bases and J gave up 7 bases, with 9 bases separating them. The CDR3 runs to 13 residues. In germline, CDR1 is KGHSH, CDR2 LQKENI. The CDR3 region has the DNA TGTGCCAGCTCACCAGGGCTTGACCAGCCCCAGCATTTT. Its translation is CASSPGLDQPQHF.

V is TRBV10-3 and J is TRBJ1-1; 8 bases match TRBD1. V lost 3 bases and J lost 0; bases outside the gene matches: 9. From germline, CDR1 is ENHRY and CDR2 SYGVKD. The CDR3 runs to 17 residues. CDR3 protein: CAISERPTGEVNTEAFF. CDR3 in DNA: TGTGCCATCAGTGAACGTCCGACAGGGGAGGTGAACACTGAAGCTTTCTTT.

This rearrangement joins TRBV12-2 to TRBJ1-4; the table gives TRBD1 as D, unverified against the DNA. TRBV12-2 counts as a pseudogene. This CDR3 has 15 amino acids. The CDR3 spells CASRLVRRDGEKLFF. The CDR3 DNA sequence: TGTGCAAGTCGCTTAGTTCGCAGGGATGGTGAAAAACTGTTTTTT.

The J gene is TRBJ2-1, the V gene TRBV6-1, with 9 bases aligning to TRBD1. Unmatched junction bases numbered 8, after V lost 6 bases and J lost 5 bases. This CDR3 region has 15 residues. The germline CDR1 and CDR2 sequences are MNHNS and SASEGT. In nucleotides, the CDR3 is TGTGCCAGCAGCGCTAGGGGACAGGGAAACAATGAGCAGTTCTTC. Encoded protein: CASSARGQGNNEQFF.

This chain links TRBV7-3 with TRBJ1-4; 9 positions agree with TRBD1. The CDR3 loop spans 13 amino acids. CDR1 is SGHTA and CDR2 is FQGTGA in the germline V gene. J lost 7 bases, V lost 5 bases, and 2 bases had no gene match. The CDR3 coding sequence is TGTGCCAGCAGCCCGACAGGGGGTGAAAAACTGTTTTTT. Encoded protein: CASSPTGGEKLFF.

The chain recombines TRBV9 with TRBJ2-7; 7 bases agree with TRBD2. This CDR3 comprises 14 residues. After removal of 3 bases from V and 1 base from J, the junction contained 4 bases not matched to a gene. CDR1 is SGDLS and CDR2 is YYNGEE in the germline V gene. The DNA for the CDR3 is TGTGCCAGCAGCGAGGGACTATCGTCCTACGAGCAGTACTTC. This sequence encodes CASSEGLSSYEQYF. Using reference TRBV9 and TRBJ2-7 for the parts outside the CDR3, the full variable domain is DSGVTQTPKHLITATGQRVTLRCSPRSGDLSVYWYQQSLDQGLQFLIQYYNGEERAKGNILERFSAQQFPDLHSELNLSSLELGDSALYFCASSEGLSSYEQYFGPGTRLTVT.

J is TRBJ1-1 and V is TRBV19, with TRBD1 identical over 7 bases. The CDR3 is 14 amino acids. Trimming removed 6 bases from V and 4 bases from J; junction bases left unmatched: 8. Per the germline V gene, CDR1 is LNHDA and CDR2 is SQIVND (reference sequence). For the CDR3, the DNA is TGTGCCAGTAGCATCACAGGGGCGGGCACTGAAGCTTTCTTT. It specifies CASSITGAGTEAFF.

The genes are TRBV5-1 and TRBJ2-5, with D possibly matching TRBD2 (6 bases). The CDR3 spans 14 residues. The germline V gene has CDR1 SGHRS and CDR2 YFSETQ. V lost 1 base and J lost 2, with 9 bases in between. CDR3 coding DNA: TGCGCCAGCAGCTTGCGGGAGTTTCAAGAGACCCAGTACTTC. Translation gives CASSLREFQETQYF. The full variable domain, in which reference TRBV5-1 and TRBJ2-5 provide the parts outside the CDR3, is KAGVTQTPRYLIKTRGQQVTLSCSPISGHRSVSWYQQTPGQGLQFLFEYFSETQRNKGNFPGRFSGRQFSNSRSEMNVSTLELGDSALYLCASSLREFQETQYFGPGTRLLVL.

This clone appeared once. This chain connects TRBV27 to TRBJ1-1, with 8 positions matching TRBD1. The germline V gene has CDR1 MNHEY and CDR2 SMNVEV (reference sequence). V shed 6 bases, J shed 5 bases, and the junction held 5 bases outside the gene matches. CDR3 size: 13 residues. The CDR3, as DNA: TGTGCCAGCAGGATAACAGGGGGGACTGAAGCTTTCTTT. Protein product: CASRITGGTEAFF.

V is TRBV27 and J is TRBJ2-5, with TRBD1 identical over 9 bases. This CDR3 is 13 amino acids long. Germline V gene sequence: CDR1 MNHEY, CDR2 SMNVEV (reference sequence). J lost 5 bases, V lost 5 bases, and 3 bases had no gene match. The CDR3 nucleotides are TGTGCCAGCAGTATTACAGGGGGCGAGACCCAGTACTTC. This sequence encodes CASSITGGETQYF.

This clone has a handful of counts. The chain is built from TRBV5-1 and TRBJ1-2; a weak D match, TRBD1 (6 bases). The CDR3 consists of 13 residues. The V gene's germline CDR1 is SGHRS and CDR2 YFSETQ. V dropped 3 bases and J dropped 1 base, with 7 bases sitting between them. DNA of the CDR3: TGCGCCAGCAGCTCACAGGGTAACTATGGCTACACCTTC. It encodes CASSSQGNYGYTF.

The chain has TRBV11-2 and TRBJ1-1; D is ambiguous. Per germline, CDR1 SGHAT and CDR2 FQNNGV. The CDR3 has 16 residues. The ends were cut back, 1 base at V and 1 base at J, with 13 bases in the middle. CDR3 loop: CASSLALYGRNTEAFF. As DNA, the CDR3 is TGTGCCAGCAGCTTAGCCCTTTACGGGAGGAACACTGAAGCTTTCTTT.

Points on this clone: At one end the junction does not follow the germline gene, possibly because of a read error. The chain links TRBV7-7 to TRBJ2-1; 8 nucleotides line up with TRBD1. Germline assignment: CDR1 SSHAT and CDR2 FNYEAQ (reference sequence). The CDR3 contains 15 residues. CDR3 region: CASSKDRETYNEQFF. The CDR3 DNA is TGTGCTAGCAGCAAGGACAGGGAAACCTACAATGAGCAGTTCTTC.

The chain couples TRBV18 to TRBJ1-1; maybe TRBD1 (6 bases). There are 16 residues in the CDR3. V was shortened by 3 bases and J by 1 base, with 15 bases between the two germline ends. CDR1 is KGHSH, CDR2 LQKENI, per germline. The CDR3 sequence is CASSPRSETGNTEAFF. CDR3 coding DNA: TGTGCCAGCTCACCTCGCTCAGAGACAGGGAACACTGAAGCTTTCTTT.

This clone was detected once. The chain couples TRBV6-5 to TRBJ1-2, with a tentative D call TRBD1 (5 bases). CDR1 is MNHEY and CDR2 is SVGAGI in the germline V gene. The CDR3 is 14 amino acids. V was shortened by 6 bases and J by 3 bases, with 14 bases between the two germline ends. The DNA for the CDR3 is TGTGCCAGCAGCCGACAGCCGACATACTATGGCTACACCTTC. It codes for CASSRQPTYYGYTF.

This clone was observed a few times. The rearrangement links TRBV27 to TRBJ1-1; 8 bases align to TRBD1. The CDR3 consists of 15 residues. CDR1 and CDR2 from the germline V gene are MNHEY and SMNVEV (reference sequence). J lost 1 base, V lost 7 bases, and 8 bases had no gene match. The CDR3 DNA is TGTGCCAGCAACCCTCCCGGGACAGGGAACACTGAAGCTTTCTTT. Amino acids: CASNPPGTGNTEAFF.

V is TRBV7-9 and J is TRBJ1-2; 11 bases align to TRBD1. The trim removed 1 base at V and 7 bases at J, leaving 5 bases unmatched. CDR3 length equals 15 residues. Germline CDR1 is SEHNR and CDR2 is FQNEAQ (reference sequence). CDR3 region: CASSLGTGGNSGYTF. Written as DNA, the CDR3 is TGTGCCAGCAGCTTAGGGACAGGGGGCAATTCTGGCTACACCTTC.

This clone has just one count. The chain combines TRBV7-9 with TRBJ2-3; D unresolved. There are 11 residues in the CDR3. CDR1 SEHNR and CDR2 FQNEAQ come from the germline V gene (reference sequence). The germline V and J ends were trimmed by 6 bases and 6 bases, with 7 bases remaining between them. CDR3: CASSPRDTQYF. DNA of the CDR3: TGTGCCAGCAGTCCCCGGGATACGCAGTATTTT.

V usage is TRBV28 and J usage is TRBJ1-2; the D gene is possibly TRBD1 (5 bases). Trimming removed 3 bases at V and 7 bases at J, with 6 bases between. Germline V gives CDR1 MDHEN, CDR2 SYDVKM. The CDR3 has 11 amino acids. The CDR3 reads CASSFRAGYTF. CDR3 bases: TGTGCCAGCAGTTTCAGGGCTGGCTACACCTTC.

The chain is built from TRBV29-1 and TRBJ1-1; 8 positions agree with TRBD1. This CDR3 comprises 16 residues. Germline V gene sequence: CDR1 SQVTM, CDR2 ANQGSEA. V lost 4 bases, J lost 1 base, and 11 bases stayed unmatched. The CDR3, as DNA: TGCAGCGTTGCGAGGCCAGGGGGCAGGTCGAACACTGAAGCTTTCTTT. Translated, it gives CSVARPGGRSNTEAFF.

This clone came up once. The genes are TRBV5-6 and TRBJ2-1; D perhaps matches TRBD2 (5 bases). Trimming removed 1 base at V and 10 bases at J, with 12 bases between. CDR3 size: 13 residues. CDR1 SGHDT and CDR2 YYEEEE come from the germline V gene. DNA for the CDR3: TGTGCCAGCAGCTTGTTTCTAGCCGAAGAGCAGTTCTTC. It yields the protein CASSLFLAEEQFF.

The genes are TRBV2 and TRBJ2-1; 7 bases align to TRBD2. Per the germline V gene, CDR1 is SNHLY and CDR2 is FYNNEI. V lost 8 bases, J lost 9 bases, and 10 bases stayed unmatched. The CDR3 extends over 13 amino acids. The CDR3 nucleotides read TGTGCCAGCCTCCGCGCGGGAGTGGGTGAGCAGTTCTTC. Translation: CASLRAGVGEQFF. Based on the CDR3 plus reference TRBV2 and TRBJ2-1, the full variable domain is EPEVTQTPSHQVTQMGQEVILRCVPISNHLYFYWYRQILGQKVEFLVSFYNNEISEKSEIFDDQFSVERPDGSNFTLKIRSTKLEDSAMYFCASLRAGVGEQFFGPGTRLTVL.

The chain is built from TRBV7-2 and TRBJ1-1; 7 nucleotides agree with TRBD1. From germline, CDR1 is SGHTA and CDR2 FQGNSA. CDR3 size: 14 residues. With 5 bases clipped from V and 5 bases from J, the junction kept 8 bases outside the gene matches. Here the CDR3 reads CASSPRQGGTEAFF. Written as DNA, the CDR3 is TGTGCCAGCAGCCCCAGACAGGGAGGAACTGAAGCTTTCTTT.

The CDR3 nucleotides read TGTGCCAGCAGTTTATTGGAGGGGGCGGCTAGCGGGAGCACTGAGCAGTTCTTC. It specifies CASSLLEGAASGSTEQFF. J is TRBJ2-1 and V is TRBV27; TRBD2 agrees at 10 bases. Germline trimming cut 1 base from V and 9 bases from J; bases unmatched to any gene: 15. The CDR3 covers 18 residues. Germline loops: CDR1 MNHEY, CDR2 SMNVEV (reference sequence).

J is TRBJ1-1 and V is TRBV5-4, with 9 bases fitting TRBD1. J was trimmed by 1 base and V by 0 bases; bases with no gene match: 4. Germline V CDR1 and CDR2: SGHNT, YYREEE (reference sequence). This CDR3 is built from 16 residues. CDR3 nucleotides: TGTGCCAGCAGCTTGGGTACAGGGGGCAAGAACACTGAAGCTTTCTTT. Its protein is CASSLGTGGKNTEAFF.

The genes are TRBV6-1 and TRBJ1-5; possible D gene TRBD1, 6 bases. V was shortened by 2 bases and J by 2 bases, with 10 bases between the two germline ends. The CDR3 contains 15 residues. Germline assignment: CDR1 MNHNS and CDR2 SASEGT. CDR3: CASSERGIGNQPQHF. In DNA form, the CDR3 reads TGTGCCAGCAGTGAAAGGGGGATAGGCAATCAGCCCCAGCATTTT.

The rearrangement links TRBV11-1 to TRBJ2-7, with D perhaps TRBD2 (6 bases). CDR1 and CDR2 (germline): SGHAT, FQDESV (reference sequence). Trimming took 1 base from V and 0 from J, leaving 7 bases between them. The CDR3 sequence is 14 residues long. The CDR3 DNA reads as TGTGCCAGCAGCTTAGACGGGAGCTCCTACGAGCAGTACTTC. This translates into CASSLDGSSYEQYF.

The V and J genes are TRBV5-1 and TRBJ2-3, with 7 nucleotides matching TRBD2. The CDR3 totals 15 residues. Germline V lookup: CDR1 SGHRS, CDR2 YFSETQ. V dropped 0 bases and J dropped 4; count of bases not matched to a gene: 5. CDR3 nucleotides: TGCGCCAGCAGCTTGGAGCGACTAGCCCCAGATACGCAGTATTTT. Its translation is CASSLERLAPDTQYF.

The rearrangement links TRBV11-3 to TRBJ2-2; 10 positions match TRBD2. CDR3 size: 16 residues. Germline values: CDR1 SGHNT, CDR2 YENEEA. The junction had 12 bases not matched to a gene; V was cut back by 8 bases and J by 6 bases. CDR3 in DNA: TGTGCCAGCGGTCCAGCGGGAGGGCCTGAATCCGGGGAGCTGTTTTTT. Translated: CASGPAGGPESGELFF.

CDR3 nucleotides: TGTGCCAGCAGCTTTTCAGGGGCGCAGAGAGACGAGCAGTACTTC. Translation gives CASSFSGAQRDEQYF. J is TRBJ2-7 and V is TRBV7-2; D possibly corresponds to TRBD1 (6 bases). V was trimmed by 3 bases and J by 5 bases, leaving 17 bases between them. The CDR3 has 15 amino acids. From germline, CDR1 is SGHTA and CDR2 FQGNSA.

Here the CDR3 reads CASSVDRDGELFF. For the CDR3, the DNA is TGTGCCAGCAGCGTCGACAGGGACGGGGAGCTGTTTTTT. V is TRBV11-3 and J is TRBJ2-2; 7 bases are shared with TRBD1. Germline V gene lookup returns CDR1 SGHNT and CDR2 YENEEA. This CDR3 has 13 amino acids. V lost 5 bases to trimming and J lost 7 bases; unmatched junction nucleotides: 4.

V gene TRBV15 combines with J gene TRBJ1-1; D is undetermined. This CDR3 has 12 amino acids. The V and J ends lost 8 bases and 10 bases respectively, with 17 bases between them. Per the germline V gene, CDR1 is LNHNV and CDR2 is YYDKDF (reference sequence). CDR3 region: CATGLQLGGAFF. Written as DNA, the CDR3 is TGTGCCACCGGCCTACAGTTGGGTGGAGCTTTCTTT.